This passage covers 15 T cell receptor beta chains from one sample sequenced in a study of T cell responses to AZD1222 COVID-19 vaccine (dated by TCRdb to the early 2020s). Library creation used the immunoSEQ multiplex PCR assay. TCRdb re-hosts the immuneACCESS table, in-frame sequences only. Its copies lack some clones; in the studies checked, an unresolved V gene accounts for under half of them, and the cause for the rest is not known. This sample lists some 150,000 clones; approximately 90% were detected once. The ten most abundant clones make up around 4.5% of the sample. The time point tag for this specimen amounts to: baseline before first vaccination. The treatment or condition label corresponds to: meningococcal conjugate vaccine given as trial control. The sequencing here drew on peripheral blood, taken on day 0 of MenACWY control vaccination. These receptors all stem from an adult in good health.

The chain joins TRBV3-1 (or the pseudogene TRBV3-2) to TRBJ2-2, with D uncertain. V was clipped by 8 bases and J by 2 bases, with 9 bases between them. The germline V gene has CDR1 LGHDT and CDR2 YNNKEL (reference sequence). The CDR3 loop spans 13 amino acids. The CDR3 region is CASLSSNTGELFF. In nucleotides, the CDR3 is TGTGCCAGCCTTTCTTCCAACACCGGGGAGCTGTTTTTT.

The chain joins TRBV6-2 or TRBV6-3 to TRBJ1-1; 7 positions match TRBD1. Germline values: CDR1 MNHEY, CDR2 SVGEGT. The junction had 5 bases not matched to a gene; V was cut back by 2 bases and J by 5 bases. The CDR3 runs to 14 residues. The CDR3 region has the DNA TGTGCCAGCAGTTACGTTATACAGGGGACTGAAGCTTTCTTT. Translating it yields CASSYVIQGTEAFF.

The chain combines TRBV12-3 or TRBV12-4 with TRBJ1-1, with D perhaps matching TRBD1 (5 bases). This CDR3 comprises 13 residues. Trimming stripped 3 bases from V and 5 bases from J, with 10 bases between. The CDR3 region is CASSLKGVTEAFF. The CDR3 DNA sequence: TGTGCCAGCAGTTTGAAAGGGGTGACTGAAGCTTTCTTT.

CDR3 amino acids: CAWSAGAFGRYSPLHF. In nucleotides, the CDR3 is TGTGCCTGGAGTGCAGGGGCGTTCGGTCGATACTCACCCCTCCACTTT. The chain couples TRBV30 to TRBJ1-6, with D possibly TRBD1 on 6 matching bases. This CDR3 comprises 16 residues. V lost 1 base and J 10 bases, leaving 20 bases between the germline ends. Germline V gene data show CDR1 as GTSNPN and CDR2 as SVGIG (reference sequence).

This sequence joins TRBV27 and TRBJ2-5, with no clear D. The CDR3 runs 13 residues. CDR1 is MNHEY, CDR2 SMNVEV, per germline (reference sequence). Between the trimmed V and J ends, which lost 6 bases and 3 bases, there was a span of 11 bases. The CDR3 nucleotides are TGTGCCAGCAGGGGATGGGTTGAAGAGACCCAGTACTTC. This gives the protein CASRGWVEETQYF.

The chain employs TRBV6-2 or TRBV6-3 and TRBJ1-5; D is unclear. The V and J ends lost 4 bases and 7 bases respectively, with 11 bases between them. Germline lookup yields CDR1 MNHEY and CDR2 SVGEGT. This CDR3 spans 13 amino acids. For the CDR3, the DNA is TGTGCCAGCAGTTCCACCTTGGGGCAGCCCCAGCATTTT. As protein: CASSSTLGQPQHF.

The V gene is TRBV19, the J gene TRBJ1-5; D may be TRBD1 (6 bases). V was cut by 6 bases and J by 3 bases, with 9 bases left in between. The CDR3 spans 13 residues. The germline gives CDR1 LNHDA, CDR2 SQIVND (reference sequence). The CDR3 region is CASSGGLNQPQHF. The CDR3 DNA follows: TGTGCCAGTAGCGGGGGCCTCAATCAGCCCCAGCATTTT.

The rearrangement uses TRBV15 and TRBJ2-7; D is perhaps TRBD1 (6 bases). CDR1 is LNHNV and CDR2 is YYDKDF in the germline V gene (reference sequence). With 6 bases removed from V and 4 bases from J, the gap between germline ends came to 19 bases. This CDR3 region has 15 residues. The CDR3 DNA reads TGTGCCACCAGAATATCCGGGACAAGAGCATACGAGCAGTACTTC. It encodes CATRISGTRAYEQYF.

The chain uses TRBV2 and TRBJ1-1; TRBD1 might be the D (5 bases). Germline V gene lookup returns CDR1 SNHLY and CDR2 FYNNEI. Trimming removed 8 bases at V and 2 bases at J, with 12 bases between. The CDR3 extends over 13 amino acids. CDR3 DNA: TGTGCCAGCCTCAGGGCGGGCAACACTGAAGCTTTCTTT. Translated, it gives CASLRAGNTEAFF.

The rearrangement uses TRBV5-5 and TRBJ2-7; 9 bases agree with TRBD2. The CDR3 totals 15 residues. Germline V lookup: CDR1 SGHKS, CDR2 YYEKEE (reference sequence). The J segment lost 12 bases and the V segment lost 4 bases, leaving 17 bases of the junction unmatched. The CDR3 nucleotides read TGTGCCAGCAGCCCGTCCTACTCGGCGGGAGGGCACGGGTACTTC. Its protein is CASSPSYSAGGHGYF.

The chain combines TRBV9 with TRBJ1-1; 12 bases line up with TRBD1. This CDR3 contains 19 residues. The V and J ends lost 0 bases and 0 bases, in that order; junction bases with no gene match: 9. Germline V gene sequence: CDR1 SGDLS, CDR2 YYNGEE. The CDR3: CASSVAGTGGLGVNTEAFF. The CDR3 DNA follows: TGTGCCAGCAGCGTAGCCGGGACAGGGGGCCTCGGGGTGAACACTGAAGCTTTCTTT.

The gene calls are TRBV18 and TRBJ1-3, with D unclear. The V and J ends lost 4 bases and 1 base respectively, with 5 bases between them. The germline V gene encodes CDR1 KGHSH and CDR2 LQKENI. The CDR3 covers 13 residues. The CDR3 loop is CASSLISGNTIYF. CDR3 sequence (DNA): TGTGCCAGCTCACTTATATCTGGAAACACCATATATTTT.

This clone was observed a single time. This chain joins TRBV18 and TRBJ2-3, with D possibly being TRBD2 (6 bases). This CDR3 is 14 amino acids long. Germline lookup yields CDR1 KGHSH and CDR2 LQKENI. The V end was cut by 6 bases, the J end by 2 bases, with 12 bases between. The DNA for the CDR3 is TGTGCCAGCTCCGGAACGGGACTCACAGATACGCAGTATTTT. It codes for CASSGTGLTDTQYF.

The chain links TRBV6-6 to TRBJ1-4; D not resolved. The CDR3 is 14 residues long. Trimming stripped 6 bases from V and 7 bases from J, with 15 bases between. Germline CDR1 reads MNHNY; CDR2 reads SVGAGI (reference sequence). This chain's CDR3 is CASRKMVEAEKLFF. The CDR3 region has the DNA TGTGCCAGCAGGAAAATGGTGGAGGCTGAAAAACTGTTTTTT.

Here the CDR3 DNA reads TGTGCCAGCAGCCAACTCAGCGGGGGGAACAATGAGCAGTTCTTC. The encoded protein is CASSQLSGGNNEQFF. This sequence joins TRBV3-1 (or the pseudogene TRBV3-2) and TRBJ2-1, with 9 nucleotides matching TRBD2. V was pared by 2 bases and J by 5 bases, with 4 bases of the junction left unmatched. Germline assignment: CDR1 LGHDT and CDR2 YNNKEL (reference sequence). This CDR3 comprises 15 residues.